Listed here are 6 T cell receptor beta chains from one sample, sequenced in a study of PD-L1 blockade in urothelial cancer. Sequencing was performed with immunoSEQ multiplex PCR; in TCRdb, only in-frame clones are kept and a portion is missing. The data show 90,000 or so clones, around 91% seen once. Time point defined: pretreatment peripheral blood. The sample here was PBMCs, taken around atezolizumab (anti-PD-L1) treatment. Receptors originate from a man aged 60 to 75 with urothelial cancer.

This chain links TRBV19 with TRBJ2-1; 13 nucleotides align to TRBD2. Germline values: CDR1 LNHDA, CDR2 SQIVND (reference sequence). This CDR3 contains 16 residues. The V segment lost 4 bases and the J segment 10 bases; nucleotides outside the gene matches: 10. The CDR3 here is CASSTPTSGGPGEQFF. CDR3 nucleotides: TGTGCCAGTAGTACCCCGACTAGCGGGGGGCCGGGAGAGCAGTTCTTC.

The V call is TRBV2, the J call TRBJ2-1; tentatively, D is TRBD2 (6 bases). CDR1 SNHLY and CDR2 FYNNEI come from the germline V gene. V was shortened by 3 bases and J by 2 bases, with 14 bases between the two germline ends. This CDR3 comprises 16 residues. The CDR3 region is CASSDTAGSTYNEQFF. CDR3 nucleotides: TGTGCCAGCAGTGATACGGCGGGATCAACCTACAATGAGCAGTTCTTC.

The chain uses TRBV2 and TRBJ2-5; 13 bases are a match to TRBD2. Germline V gene data show CDR1 as SNHLY and CDR2 as FYNNEI. This CDR3 spans 14 amino acids. Losses at the gene ends were 2 bases for V and 7 bases for J; bases not matched to a gene: 1. CDR3 bases: TGTGCCAGCAGTGAAAGGACTAGCGGGGGGACCCAGTACTTC. It codes for CASSERTSGGTQYF.

Notes on this clone: This same CDR3 is encoded by further DNA sequences in the sample. This chain connects TRBV6-6 to TRBJ2-7; TRBD1 aligns across 7 bases. CDR3 size: 13 residues. V lost 5 bases and J lost 5; bases outside the gene matches: 6. Germline assignment: CDR1 MNHNY and CDR2 SVGAGI (reference sequence). Here the CDR3 reads CASSKRQGDEQYF. The CDR3, as DNA: TGTGCCAGCAGTAAAAGGCAGGGGGACGAGCAGTACTTC.

This chain connects TRBV9 to TRBJ2-7, with D maybe TRBD2 (5 bases). The germline V gene has CDR1 SGDLS and CDR2 YYNGEE. This CDR3 is built from 15 residues. Trimming shortened V by 0 bases and J by 2 bases, and 12 bases separated the two germline ends. This chain's CDR3 is CASSVDPGNTYEQYF. The CDR3 DNA follows: TGTGCCAGCAGCGTAGATCCGGGGAACACCTACGAGCAGTACTTC.

The CDR3 DNA reads TGTGCCAGCAGCCAAGGACTAGCGAGCTCCTACGAGCAGTACTTC. Amino acids: CASSQGLASSYEQYF. The chain links TRBV4-2 to TRBJ2-7; TRBD2 aligns across 8 bases. Per the germline V gene, CDR1 is LGHNA and CDR2 is YNFKEQ. This CDR3 has 15 amino acids. V dropped 1 base and J dropped 0; count of bases not matched to a gene: 2.